This T cell receptor beta chain was observed in a study of shared clonotypes between healthy human individuals. CDR1 SQVTM and CDR2 ANQGSEA come from the germline V gene. Between the trimmed V and J ends, which lost 4 bases and 7 bases, there was a span of 14 bases. The CDR3 length is 12 residues. Sequencing used immunoSEQ multiplex PCR; TCRdb keeps in-frame clones, though not all of them. The sample has about 2 million clones, around 96% seen once. The naive CD8 subset, CD45RO-negative cells positively selected for CCR7, excluded terminally differentiated effector memory CD45RA+ cells. The receptor's source is a man aged 18-30 years in good health. The rearrangement joins TRBV29-1 to TRBJ2-7, with D possibly matching TRBD2 (6 bases). Specimen: naive CD8+ T cells sorted from blood. The CDR3 nucleotides read TGCAGCGTTGTTGCGGGGCTAGAAGAGCAGTACTTC. It specifies CSVVAGLEEQYF.